The T cell receptor beta chain described here comes from a study of cytomegalovirus exposure and HLA in healthy donors. Regarding this clone: Its antigen is unknown.

The study's findings and limits: Rare TCR sequences dominated, though some public TCRs recurred in many donors. The study dropped some indistinguishable V segments, TRBV6-2 and TRBV6-3 among them.

The CDR3 length is 12 residues. V gave up 4 bases and J gave up 10 bases, with 13 bases separating them. The germline gives CDR1 GTSNPN, CDR2 SVGIG (reference sequence). It was with 60 Vbeta and 13 Jbeta primers that the PCR ran. Sequencing used immunoSEQ multiplex PCR; TCRdb keeps in-frame clones, though not all of them. The sample shows just over 150,000 clones, less than 90% of them seen only once. V and J are TRBV30 and TRBJ1-4; D gene uncertain. Specimen: PBMCs. The origin of this receptor is a male donor in good health and CMV-seropositive. CDR3: CAWTSGGGKLFF. The CDR3 DNA sequence: TGTGCCTGGACCTCAGGAGGTGGAAAACTGTTTTTT.